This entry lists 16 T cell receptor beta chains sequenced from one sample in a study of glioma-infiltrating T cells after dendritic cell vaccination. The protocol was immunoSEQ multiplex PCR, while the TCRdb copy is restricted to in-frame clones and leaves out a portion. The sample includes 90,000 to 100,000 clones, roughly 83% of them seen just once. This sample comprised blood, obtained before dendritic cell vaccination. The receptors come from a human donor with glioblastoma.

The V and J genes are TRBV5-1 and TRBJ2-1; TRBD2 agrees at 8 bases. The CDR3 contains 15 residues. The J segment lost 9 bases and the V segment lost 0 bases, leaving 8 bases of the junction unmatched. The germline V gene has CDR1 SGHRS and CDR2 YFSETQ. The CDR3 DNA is TGCGCCAGCAGCTTGGGGACTAGCCTCACGGGTGAGCAGTTCTTC. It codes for CASSLGTSLTGEQFF.

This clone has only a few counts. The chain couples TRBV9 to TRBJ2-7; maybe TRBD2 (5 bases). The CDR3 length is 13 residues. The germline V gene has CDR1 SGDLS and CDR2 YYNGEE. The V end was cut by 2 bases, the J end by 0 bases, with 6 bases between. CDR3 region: CASSVEASYEQYF. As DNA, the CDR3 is TGTGCCAGCAGCGTGGAGGCCTCCTACGAGCAGTACTTC. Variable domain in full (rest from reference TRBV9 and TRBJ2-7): DSGVTQTPKHLITATGQRVTLRCSPRSGDLSVYWYQQSLDQGLQFLIQYYNGEERAKGNILERFSAQQFPDLHSELNLSSLELGDSALYFCASSVEASYEQYFGPGTRLTVT.

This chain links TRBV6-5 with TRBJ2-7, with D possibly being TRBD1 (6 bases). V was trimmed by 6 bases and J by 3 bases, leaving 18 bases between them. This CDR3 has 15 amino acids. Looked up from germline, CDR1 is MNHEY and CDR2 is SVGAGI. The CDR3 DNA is TGTGCCAGCAGCTCAGGGGACACAAGGCGCTACGAGCAGTACTTC. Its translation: CASSSGDTRRYEQYF.

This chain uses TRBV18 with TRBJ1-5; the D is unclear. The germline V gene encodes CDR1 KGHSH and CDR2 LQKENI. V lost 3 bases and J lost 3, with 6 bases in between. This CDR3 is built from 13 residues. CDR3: CASSPQYNQPQHF. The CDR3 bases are TGTGCCAGCTCACCTCAGTACAATCAGCCCCAGCATTTT. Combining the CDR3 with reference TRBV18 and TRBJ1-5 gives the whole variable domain NAGVMQNPRHLVRRRGQEARLRCSPMKGHSHVYWYRQLPEEGLKFMVYLQKENIIDESGMPKERFSAEFPKEGPSILRIQQVVRGDSAAYFCASSPQYNQPQHFGDGTRLSIL.

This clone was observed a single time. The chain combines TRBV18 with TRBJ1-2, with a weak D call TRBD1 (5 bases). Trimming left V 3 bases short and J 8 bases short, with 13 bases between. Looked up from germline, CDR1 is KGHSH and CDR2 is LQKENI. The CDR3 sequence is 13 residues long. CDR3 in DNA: TGTGCCAGCTCACCCGACGGGGGAGGGGGCTACACCTTC. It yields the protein CASSPDGGGGYTF.

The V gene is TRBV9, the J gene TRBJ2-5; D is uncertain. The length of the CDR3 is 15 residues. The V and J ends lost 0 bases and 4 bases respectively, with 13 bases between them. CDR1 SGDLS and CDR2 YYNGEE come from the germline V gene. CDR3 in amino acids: CASSVDLNTRETQYF. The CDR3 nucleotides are TGTGCCAGCAGCGTAGACCTAAATACCCGAGAGACCCAGTACTTC. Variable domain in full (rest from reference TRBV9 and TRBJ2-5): DSGVTQTPKHLITATGQRVTLRCSPRSGDLSVYWYQQSLDQGLQFLIQYYNGEERAKGNILERFSAQQFPDLHSELNLSSLELGDSALYFCASSVDLNTRETQYFGPGTRLLVL.

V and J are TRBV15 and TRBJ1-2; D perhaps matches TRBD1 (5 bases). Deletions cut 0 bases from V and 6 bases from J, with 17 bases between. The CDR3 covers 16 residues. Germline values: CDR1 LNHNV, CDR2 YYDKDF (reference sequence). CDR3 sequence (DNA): TGTGCCACCAGCAGAGATCACGCGGGTTCGGGGGATGGCTACACCTTC. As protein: CATSRDHAGSGDGYTF.

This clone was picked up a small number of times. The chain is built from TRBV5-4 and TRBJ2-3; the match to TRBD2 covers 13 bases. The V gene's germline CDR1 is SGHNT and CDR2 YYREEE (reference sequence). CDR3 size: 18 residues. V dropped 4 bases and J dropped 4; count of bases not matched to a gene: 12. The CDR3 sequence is CASSLGTSGKGGADTQYF. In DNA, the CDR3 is TGTGCCAGCAGCCTCGGGACTAGCGGGAAGGGAGGCGCAGATACGCAGTATTTT.

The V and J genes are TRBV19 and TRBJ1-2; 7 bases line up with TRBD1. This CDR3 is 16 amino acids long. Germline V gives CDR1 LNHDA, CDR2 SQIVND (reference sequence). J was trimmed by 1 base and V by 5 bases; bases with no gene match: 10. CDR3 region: CASSPQTGIDNYGYTF. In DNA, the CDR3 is TGTGCCAGTAGTCCCCAGACAGGGATCGATAACTATGGCTACACCTTC.

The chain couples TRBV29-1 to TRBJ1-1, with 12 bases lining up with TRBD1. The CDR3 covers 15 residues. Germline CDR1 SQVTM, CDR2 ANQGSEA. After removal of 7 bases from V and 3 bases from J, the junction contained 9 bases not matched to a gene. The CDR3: CSAFGTGGLDTEAFF. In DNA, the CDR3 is TGCAGCGCCTTCGGGACAGGGGGCTTGGACACTGAAGCTTTCTTT.

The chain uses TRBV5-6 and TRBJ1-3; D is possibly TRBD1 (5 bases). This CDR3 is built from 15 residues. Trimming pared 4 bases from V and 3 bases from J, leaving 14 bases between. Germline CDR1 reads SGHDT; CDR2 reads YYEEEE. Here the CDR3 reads CASSPGQLGGNTIYF. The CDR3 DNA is TGTGCCAGCAGCCCCGGACAATTGGGTGGAAACACCATATATTTT.

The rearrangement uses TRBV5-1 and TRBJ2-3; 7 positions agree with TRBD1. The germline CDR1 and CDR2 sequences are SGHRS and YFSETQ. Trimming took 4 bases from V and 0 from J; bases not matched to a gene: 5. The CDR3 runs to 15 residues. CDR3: CASSLTGASTDTQYF. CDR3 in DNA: TGCGCCAGCAGCCTCACAGGGGCCAGCACAGATACGCAGTATTTT.

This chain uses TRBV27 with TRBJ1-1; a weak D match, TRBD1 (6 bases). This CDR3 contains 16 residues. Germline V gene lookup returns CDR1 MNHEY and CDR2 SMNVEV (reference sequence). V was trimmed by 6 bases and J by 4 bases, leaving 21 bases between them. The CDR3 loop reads CASRQMGGGGGTEAFF. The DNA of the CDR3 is TGTGCCAGCAGACAAATGGGGGGGGGCGGGGGCACTGAAGCTTTCTTT.

The CDR3 region is CASSLYSDNSGNTIYF. The CDR3 nucleotides are TGCGCCAGCAGCTTATACAGTGACAACTCTGGAAACACCATATATTTT. The chain has TRBV5-1 and TRBJ1-3; the D is unclear. Trimming left V 2 bases short and J 0 bases short, with 12 bases between. The CDR3 has 16 residues. Per germline, CDR1 SGHRS and CDR2 YFSETQ.

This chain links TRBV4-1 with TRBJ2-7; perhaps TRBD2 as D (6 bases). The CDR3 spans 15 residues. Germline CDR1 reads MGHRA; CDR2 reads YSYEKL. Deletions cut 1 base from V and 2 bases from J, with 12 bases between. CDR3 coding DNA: TGCGCCAGCAGCCAAGTACCGGGAGATGCCTACGAGCAGTACTTC. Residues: CASSQVPGDAYEQYF.

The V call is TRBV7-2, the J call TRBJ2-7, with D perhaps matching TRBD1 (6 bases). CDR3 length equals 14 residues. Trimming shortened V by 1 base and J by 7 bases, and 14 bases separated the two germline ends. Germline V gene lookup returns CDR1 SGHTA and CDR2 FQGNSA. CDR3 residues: CASSLGAGAWEQYF. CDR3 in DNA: TGTGCCAGCAGCTTAGGGGCAGGGGCATGGGAGCAGTACTTC.